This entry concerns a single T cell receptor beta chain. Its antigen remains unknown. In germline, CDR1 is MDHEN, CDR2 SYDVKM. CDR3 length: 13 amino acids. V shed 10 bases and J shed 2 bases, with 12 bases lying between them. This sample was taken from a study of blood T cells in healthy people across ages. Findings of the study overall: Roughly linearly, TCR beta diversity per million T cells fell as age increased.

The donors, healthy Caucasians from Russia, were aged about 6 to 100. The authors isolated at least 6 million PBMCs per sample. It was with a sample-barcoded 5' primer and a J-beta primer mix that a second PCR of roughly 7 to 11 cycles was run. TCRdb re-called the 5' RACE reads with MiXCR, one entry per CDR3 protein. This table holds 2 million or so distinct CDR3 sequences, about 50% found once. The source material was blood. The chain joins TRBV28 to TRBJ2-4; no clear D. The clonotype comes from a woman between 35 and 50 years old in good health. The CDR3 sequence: CATHSLPKNIQYF. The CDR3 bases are TGTGCCACCCACTCCTTGCCCAAAAACATTCAGTACTTC.